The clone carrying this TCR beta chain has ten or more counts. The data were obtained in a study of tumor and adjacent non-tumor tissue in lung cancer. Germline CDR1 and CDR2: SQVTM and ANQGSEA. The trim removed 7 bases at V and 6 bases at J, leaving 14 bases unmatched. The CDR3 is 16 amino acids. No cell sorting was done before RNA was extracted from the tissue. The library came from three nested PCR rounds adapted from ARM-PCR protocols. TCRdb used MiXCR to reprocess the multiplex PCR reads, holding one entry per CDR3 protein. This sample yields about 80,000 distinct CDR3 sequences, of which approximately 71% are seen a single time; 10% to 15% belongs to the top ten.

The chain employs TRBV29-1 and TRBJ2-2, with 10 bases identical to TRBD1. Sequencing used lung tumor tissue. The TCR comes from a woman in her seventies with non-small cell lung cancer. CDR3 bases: TGCAGCGCAAAAAACCGGGACAGGGGAAATTCCGGGGAGCTGTTTTTT. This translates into CSAKNRDRGNSGELFF.